The TCR beta chain under discussion was sequenced for a study of blood T cell repertoires in COVID-19. Study-wide background: Acute and convalescent COVID-19 samples came from the United States, Italy and Spain. T cells, B-cell-depleted T cells, or PBMCs provided the cDNA or gDNA that served as material.

Source study methods: The authors estimated nucleated cell counts from reference gene primer amplification. The protocol was immunoSEQ multiplex PCR, while the TCRdb copy is restricted to in-frame clones and leaves out a portion. That table gives V, J and clone size, and the DNA gave D and trimming. The data contain fewer than 90,000 clones, roughly 87% of them singletons. The V and J ends lost 7 bases and 2 bases, in that order; junction bases with no gene match: 10. CDR3 size: 15 residues. Germline V gene lookup returns CDR1 MNHNY and CDR2 SVGAGI (reference sequence). The receptor comes from a male donor with acute or convalescent COVID-19. Material: peripheral blood. The chain carries TRBV6-6 and TRBJ1-1; 7 bases map to TRBD1. The CDR3 loop reads CASTHIPGGNTEAFF. In DNA form, the CDR3 reads TGTGCCAGCACGCATATCCCAGGGGGAAACACTGAAGCTTTCTTT.